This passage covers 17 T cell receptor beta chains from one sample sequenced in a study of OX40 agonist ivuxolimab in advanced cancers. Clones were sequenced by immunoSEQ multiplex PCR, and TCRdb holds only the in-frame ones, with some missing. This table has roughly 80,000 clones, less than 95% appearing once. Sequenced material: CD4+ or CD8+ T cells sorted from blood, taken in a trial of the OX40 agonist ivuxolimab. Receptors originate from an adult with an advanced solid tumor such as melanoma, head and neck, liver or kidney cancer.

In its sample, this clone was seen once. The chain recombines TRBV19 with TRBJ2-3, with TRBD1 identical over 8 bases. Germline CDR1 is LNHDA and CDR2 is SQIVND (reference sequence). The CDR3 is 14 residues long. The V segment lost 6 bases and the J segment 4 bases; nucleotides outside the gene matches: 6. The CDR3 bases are TGTGCCAGTAGCTTACAGGGGGGTTCAGATACGCAGTATTTT. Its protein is CASSLQGGSDTQYF.

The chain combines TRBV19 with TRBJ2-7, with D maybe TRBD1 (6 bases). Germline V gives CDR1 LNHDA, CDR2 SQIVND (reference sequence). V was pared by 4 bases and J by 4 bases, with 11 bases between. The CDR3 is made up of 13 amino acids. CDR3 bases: TGTGCCAGTAGTAAGGGGGTAGAGTACGAGCAGTACTTC. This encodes CASSKGVEYEQYF.

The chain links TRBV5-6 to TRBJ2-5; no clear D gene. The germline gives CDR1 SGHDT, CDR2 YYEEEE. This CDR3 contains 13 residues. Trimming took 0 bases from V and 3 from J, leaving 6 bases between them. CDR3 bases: TGTGCCAGCAGCTTGGGCCAGAAAGAGACCCAGTACTTC. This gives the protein CASSLGQKETQYF.

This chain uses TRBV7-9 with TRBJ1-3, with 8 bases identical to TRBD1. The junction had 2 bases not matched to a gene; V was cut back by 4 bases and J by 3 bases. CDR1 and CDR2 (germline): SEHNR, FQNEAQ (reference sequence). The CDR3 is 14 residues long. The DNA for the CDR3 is TGTGCCAGCAGCTCCAGGGGGCATGGAAACACCATATATTTT. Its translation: CASSSRGHGNTIYF.

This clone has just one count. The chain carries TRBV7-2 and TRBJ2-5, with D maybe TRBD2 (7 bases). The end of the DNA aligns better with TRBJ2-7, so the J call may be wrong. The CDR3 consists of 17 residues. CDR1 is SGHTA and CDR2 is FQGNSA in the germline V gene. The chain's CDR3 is CASSLGSVGGQAYEQYF. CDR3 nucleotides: TGTGCCAGCAGCTTAGGATCGGTGGGGGGGCAGGCCTACGAGCAGTACTTC.

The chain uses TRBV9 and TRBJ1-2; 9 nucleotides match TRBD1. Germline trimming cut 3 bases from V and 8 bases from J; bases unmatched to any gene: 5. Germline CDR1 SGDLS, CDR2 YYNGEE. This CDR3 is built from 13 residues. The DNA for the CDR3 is TGTGCCAGCAGCGGGAGGACAGGGGTAGGCTACACCTTC. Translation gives CASSGRTGVGYTF.

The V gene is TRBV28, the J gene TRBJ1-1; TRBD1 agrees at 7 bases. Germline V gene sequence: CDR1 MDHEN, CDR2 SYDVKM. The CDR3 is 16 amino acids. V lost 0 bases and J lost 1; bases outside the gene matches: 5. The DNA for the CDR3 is TGTGCCAGCAGTTTATGGCGGGACAGAGAGAACACTGAAGCTTTCTTT. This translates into CASSLWRDRENTEAFF. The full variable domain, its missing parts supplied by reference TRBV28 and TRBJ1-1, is DVKVTQSSRYLVKRTGEKVFLECVQDMDHENMFWYRQDPGLGLRLIYFSYDVKMKEKGDIPEGYSVSREKKERFSLILESASTNQTSMYLCASSLWRDRENTEAFFGQGTRLTVV.

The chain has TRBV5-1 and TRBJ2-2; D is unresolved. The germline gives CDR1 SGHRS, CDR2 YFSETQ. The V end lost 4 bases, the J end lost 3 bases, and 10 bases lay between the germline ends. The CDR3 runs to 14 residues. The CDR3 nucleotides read TGCGCCAGCAGCCAGGACCCCGACACCGGGGAGCTGTTTTTT. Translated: CASSQDPDTGELFF.

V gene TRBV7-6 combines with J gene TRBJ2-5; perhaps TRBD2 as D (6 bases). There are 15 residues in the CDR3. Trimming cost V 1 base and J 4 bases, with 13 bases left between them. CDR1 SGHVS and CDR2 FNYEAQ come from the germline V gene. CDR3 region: CASSLVASVPETQYF. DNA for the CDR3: TGTGCCAGCAGCTTAGTTGCTAGCGTGCCAGAGACCCAGTACTTC.

The CDR3 nucleotides read TGTGCCAGTCCGGGACAGTCGATTTCTGGAAACACCATATATTTT. Protein sequence: CASPGQSISGNTIYF. The V gene is TRBV7-2, the J gene TRBJ1-3; 7 bases agree with TRBD1. After removal of 9 bases from V and 1 base from J, the junction contained 9 bases not matched to a gene. Germline lookup yields CDR1 SGHTA and CDR2 FQGNSA. CDR3 length: 15 amino acids.

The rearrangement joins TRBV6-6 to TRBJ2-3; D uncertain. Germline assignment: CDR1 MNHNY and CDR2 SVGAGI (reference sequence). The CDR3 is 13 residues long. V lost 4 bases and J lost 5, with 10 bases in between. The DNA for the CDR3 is TGTGCCAGCAGTTCTTATACCAGAGATACGCAGTATTTT. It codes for CASSSYTRDTQYF.

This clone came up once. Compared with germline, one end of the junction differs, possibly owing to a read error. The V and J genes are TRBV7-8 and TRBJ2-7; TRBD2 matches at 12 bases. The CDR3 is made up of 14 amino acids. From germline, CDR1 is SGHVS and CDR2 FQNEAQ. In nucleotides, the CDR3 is TGTGCCAGCAGCCTAGCGGGAGGGAGGTACGAGCAGTACTTC. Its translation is CASSLAGGRYEQYF.

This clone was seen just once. Here the CDR3 reads CASRSTGENSPLHF. The CDR3 DNA sequence: TGTGCCAGCAGATCGACAGGGGAAAATTCACCCCTCCACTTT. V usage is TRBV28 and J usage is TRBJ1-6; 8 bases line up with TRBD1. Germline assignment: CDR1 MDHEN and CDR2 SYDVKM. The CDR3 runs to 14 residues. V gave up 6 bases and J gave up 7 bases; unmatched junction bases: 5.

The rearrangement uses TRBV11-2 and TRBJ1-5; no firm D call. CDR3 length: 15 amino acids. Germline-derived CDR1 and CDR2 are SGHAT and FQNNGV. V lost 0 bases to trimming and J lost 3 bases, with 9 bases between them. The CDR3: CASSLDPAPNQPQHF. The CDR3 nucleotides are TGTGCCAGCAGCTTAGACCCAGCCCCCAATCAGCCCCAGCATTTT.

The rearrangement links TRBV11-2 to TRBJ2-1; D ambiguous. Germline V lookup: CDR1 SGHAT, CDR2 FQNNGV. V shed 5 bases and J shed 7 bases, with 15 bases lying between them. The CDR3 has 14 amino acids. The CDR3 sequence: CASSRPAITNEQFF. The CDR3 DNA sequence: TGTGCCAGCAGCCGACCAGCGATTACGAATGAGCAGTTCTTC.

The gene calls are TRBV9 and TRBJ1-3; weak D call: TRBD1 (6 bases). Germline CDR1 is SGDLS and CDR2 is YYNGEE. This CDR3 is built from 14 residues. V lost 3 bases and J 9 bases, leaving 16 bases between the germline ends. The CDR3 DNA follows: TGTGCCAGCAGCGAAGGGGGGTACGGCGGCACCATATATTTT. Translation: CASSEGGYGGTIYF.

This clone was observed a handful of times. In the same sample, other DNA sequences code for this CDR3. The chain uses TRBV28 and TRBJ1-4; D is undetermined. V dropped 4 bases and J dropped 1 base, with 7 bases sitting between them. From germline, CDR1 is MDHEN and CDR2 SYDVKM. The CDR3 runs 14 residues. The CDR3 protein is CASSSAVTNEKLFF. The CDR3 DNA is TGTGCCAGCAGTTCCGCCGTAACTAATGAAAAACTGTTTTTT.